This T cell receptor (beta chain) was identified in a study of T cell repertoires in cytomegalovirus infection. About the study: The public TCR beta signatures pointed to both CMV infection and matching HLA type. Findings of the study overall: Accumulated public TCR beta family frequency recognized individuals carrying CMV together with the relevant HLA. Dominating the ex vivo response were HLA-C-restricted CMV-specific TCR beta clonotypes.

Ten or more counts support this clonotype. Its cognate antigen is unknown. CDR1 and CDR2 from the germline V gene are SGHTA and FQGNSA. V was pared by 3 bases and J by 6 bases, with 9 bases of the junction left unmatched. The CDR3 sequence is 16 residues long. In TCRdb, the reads were re-called with MiXCR into one record per CDR3 protein. The sample has fewer than 550,000 distinct CDR3 sequences; 11% are singletons. The source of this sequence is a human donor in good health (CMV status not recorded). Some clones in this sample may be carry-over from other donors' samples. The sample comprised PBMCs. V and J are TRBV7-2 and TRBJ2-3; 10 nucleotides agree with TRBD2. The CDR3 protein is CASSFLKRGGRDTQYF. CDR3 bases: TGTGCCAGCAGCTTTCTGAAGCGGGGGGGCCGGGATACGCAGTATTTT.